This is a list of T cell receptor beta chains from one sample in a study of cytomegalovirus exposure and HLA in healthy donors. Clones were read by immunoSEQ multiplex PCR, and TCRdb kept only the in-frame ones, dropping some. Among roughly 160,000 clones listed, roughly 81% were seen once. Material for sequencing was PBMCs. These receptors came from a man under 40 in good health and CMV-seropositive. Both conserved end residues are part of each CDR3. Each record gives: V gene, CDR3 protein.

v_call: TRBV19; cdr3_aa: CASSRTGGSTNEKLFF
v_call: TRBV7-6; cdr3_aa: CASSLDRNTEAFF
v_call: TRBV12-5; cdr3_aa: CASGLDRQGLPVGELFF
v_call: TRBV7-3; cdr3_aa: CASSLSLRTGELFF
v_call: TRBV15; cdr3_aa: CATSRDAPTSTHEQFF
v_call: TRBV2; cdr3_aa: CASRGLTGPYGYTF
v_call: TRBV11-3; cdr3_aa: CASSPPSGSPQFF
v_call: TRBV6-5; cdr3_aa: CASSLTRVREQYF
v_call: TRBV7-2; cdr3_aa: CASSLGPTDNEKLFF
v_call: TRBV7-9; cdr3_aa: CASSLEGGNTEAFF
v_call: TRBV5-6; cdr3_aa: CASTRLAGYLQYEQYF
v_call: TRBV12-5; cdr3_aa: CASAFGPGNQPQHF
v_call: TRBV30; cdr3_aa: CADRAGVWVANSPLHF
v_call: TRBV18; cdr3_aa: CASSLSTSLNEQFF
v_call: TRBV29-1; cdr3_aa: CSVEDIAGERQETQYF
v_call: TRBV6-5; cdr3_aa: CASSYSMGSIGEQFF
v_call: TRBV7-9; cdr3_aa: CSSSPAGGDINEQFF
v_call: TRBV7-2; cdr3_aa: CASSSQITNTEAFF